The 15 T cell receptor beta chains listed next were all sequenced from one sample in a study of T cell changes during pregnancy in multiple sclerosis (dated by TCRdb to between 2018 and 2020). The library was built by means of the immunoSEQ multiplex PCR assay. The source is immuneACCESS, and TCRdb retained only in-frame sequences with V and J called. Part of the clones is not carried over; for the studies checked, unresolved V genes explain less than half of this, and the remainder is unexplained. The sample table lists under 80,000 clones, roughly 88% of them with a count of one. More than 1.5% of the sample comes from the top ten. Sequencing used peripheral blood, obtained in the first trimester of pregnancy. The source of these receptors is a female donor with multiple sclerosis, enrolled in a pregnancy study.

CDR3: CASSSGILGETQYF. CDR3 bases: TGTGCCAGCAGCTCCGGGATATTAGGGGAGACCCAGTACTTC. The chain employs TRBV5-4 and TRBJ2-5, with a tentative D call TRBD2 (5 bases). From germline, CDR1 is SGHNT and CDR2 YYREEE (reference sequence). CDR3 length: 14 amino acids. The V end was cut by 3 bases, the J end by 5 bases, with 14 bases between.

The rearrangement uses TRBV7-2 and TRBJ1-2; a possible D gene is TRBD1 (6 bases). V lost 5 bases and J lost 6, with 16 bases in between. CDR1 is SGHTA, CDR2 FQGNSA, per germline. This CDR3 is 14 amino acids long. CDR3 sequence: CASSLYRARDGYTF. For the CDR3, the DNA is TGTGCCAGCAGCCTCTACAGGGCTCGGGATGGCTACACCTTC.

The V and J genes are TRBV19 and TRBJ2-7, with D maybe TRBD2 (5 bases). From germline, CDR1 is LNHDA and CDR2 SQIVND (reference sequence). CDR3 length equals 12 residues. The V end lost 3 bases, the J end lost 4 bases, and 7 bases lay between the germline ends. CDR3 sequence: CASSMGSYEQYF. The CDR3 DNA is TGTGCCAGTAGTATGGGGAGTTACGAGCAGTACTTC.

The chain links TRBV4-3 to TRBJ2-6, with 9 bases aligning to TRBD1. This CDR3 contains 21 residues. After removal of 0 bases from V and 0 bases from J, the junction contained 12 bases not matched to a gene. In germline, CDR1 is LGHNA, CDR2 YSLEER. DNA of the CDR3: TGCGCCAGCAGCCAAGATTACGCTCCGGGACAGGGTATCTCTGGGGCCAACGTCCTGACTTTC. Translation: CASSQDYAPGQGISGANVLTF.

V is TRBV6-5 and J is TRBJ1-3; D remains ambiguous. V dropped 9 bases and J dropped 2 bases, with 17 bases sitting between them. Germline V CDR1 and CDR2: MNHEY, SVGAGI. The CDR3 is 15 amino acids. CDR3: CARHFSAGTGNTIYF. The CDR3 DNA reads TGTGCCAGACACTTCTCAGCGGGAACTGGAAACACCATATATTTT.

The chain is built from TRBV6-5 and TRBJ2-3; 10 bases are shared with TRBD2. Trimming took 0 bases from V and 10 from J; bases not matched to a gene: 4. The CDR3 is 14 residues long. Germline V gene lookup returns CDR1 MNHEY and CDR2 SVGAGI. The CDR3 DNA reads TGTGCCAGCAGTTACTCTAGCGGGAGGTTTGCGCAGTATTTT. Protein product: CASSYSSGRFAQYF.

The V and J genes are TRBV18 and TRBJ2-1; 8 bases match TRBD2. Trimming cost V 3 bases and J 1 base; bases outside gene matches: 2. Germline lookup yields CDR1 KGHSH and CDR2 LQKENI. The CDR3 extends over 15 amino acids. The CDR3 loop reads CASSPSGISYNEQFF. The DNA for the CDR3 is TGTGCCAGCTCACCTAGCGGGATTTCCTACAATGAGCAGTTCTTC.

The V gene is TRBV7-8, the J gene TRBJ2-1, with TRBD2 matching over 7 bases. The CDR3 consists of 14 residues. Germline trimming cut 7 bases from V and 7 bases from J; bases unmatched to any gene: 10. The germline V gene encodes CDR1 SGHVS and CDR2 FQNEAQ. CDR3: CASNLGLTVNEQFF. The CDR3 nucleotides read TGTGCCAGCAACCTGGGACTAACTGTGAATGAGCAGTTCTTC.

CDR3 coding DNA: TGCGCCAGCAGCTTGGGGACTAGCGGAGGGCAAGAGACCCAGTACTTC. Its protein is CASSLGTSGGQETQYF. The rearrangement links TRBV5-1 to TRBJ2-5, with 10 bases aligning to TRBD2. V lost 0 bases, J lost 2 bases, and 4 bases stayed unmatched. Germline V gives CDR1 SGHRS, CDR2 YFSETQ. CDR3 length: 16 residues. The complete variable domain, with remaining parts taken from reference TRBV5-1 and TRBJ2-5, reads KAGVTQTPRYLIKTRGQQVTLSCSPISGHRSVSWYQQTPGQGLQFLFEYFSETQRNKGNFPGRFSGRQFSNSRSEMNVSTLELGDSALYLCASSLGTSGGQETQYFGPGTRLLVL.

The V call is TRBV30, the J call TRBJ1-6; D call uncertain. The V end was cut by 4 bases, the J end by 10 bases, with 11 bases between. This CDR3 comprises 12 residues. Germline CDR1 and CDR2: GTSNPN and SVGIG (reference sequence). DNA of the CDR3: TGTGCCTGGACCATGACTGTGTCACCCCTCCACTTT. Protein: CAWTMTVSPLHF.

This chain connects TRBV5-1 to TRBJ2-7, with 7 bases identical to TRBD1. After removal of 3 bases from V and 2 bases from J, the junction contained 5 bases not matched to a gene. The CDR3 contains 14 residues. Germline V gives CDR1 SGHRS, CDR2 YFSETQ. CDR3 protein: CASSWSGQTYEQYF. Here the CDR3 DNA reads TGCGCCAGCAGCTGGTCGGGACAGACCTACGAGCAGTACTTC.

V and J are TRBV18 and TRBJ2-5; D might be TRBD2 (6 bases). This CDR3 is 13 amino acids long. The V and J ends lost 0 bases and 5 bases respectively, with 7 bases between them. CDR1 and CDR2 from the germline V gene are KGHSH and LQKENI. The DNA for the CDR3 is TGTGCCAGCTCACCACCAGGGAGGGAGACCCAGTACTTC. Translated, it gives CASSPPGRETQYF.

This sequence joins TRBV27 and TRBJ2-7; tentatively, D is TRBD2 (5 bases). Germline CDR1 is MNHEY and CDR2 is SMNVEV (reference sequence). The CDR3 is made up of 15 amino acids. Trimming removed 9 bases from V and 0 bases from J, with 18 bases in between. The CDR3 loop reads CARRSRGWSSYEQYF. CDR3 nucleotide sequence: TGTGCCAGGAGATCACGCGGGTGGAGCTCCTACGAGCAGTACTTC.

The DNA of the CDR3 is TGTGCCAGCAGCGCGACTAGCCCAGATACGCAGTATTTT. This encodes CASSATSPDTQYF. This chain links TRBV9 with TRBJ2-3, with 7 bases lining up with TRBD2. The germline V gene has CDR1 SGDLS and CDR2 YYNGEE. With 3 bases clipped from V and 4 bases from J, the junction kept 2 bases outside the gene matches. The CDR3 length is 13 residues.

The V and J genes are TRBV5-1 and TRBJ2-7, with TRBD2 matching 7 bases. From germline, CDR1 is SGHRS and CDR2 YFSETQ. This CDR3 comprises 14 residues. Trimming took 0 bases from V and 3 from J; bases not matched to a gene: 3. CDR3 sequence: CASSLASGNYEQYF. In DNA, the CDR3 is TGCGCCAGCAGCTTGGCCAGCGGGAACTACGAGCAGTACTTC. The entire variable domain, with the rest obtained from reference TRBV5-1 and TRBJ2-7, is as follows: KAGVTQTPRYLIKTRGQQVTLSCSPISGHRSVSWYQQTPGQGLQFLFEYFSETQRNKGNFPGRFSGRQFSNSRSEMNVSTLELGDSALYLCASSLASGNYEQYFGPGTRLTVT.